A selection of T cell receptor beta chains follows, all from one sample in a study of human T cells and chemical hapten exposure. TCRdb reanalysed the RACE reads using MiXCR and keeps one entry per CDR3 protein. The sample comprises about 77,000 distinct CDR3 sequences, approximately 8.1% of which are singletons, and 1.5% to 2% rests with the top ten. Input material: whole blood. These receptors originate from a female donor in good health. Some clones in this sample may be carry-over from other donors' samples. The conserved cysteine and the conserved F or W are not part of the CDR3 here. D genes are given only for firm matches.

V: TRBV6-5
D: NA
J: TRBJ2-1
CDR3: ASSYRPLYGEYNEQF

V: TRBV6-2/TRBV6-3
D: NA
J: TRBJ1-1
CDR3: ASSYHRDTLMNTEAF

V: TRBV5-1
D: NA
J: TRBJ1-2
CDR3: ASSWAGDDGYT

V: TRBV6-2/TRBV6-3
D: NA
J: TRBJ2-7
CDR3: ASSHPEGGLGSYEQY

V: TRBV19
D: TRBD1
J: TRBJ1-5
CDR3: ASRDRADNQPQH

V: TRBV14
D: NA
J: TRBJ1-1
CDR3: ASSQYREAF

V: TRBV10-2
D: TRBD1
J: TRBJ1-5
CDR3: ASRENTGTGAHQPQH

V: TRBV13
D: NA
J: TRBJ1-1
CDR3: ASSLGLGRGEAF

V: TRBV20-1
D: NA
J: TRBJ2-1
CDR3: SAPRGGGPGEQF

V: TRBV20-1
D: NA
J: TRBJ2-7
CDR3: SAELNRDDEQY

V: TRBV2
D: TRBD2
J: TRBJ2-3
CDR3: ASSEALLWGAKPSGGLITDTQY

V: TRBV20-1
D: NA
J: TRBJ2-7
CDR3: SAILGYEQY

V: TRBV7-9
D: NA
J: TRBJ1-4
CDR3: ASSSAGEKLF

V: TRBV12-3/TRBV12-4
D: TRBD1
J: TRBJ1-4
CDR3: ASSWGQGPNEKLF

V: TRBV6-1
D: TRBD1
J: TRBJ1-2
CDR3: ASSGGTGYEGYT

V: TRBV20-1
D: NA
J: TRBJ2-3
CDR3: SARDVGIPDTQY

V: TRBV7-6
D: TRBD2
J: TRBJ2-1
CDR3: ASSLSRLAGGNSYNEQF

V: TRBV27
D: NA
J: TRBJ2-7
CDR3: ASSRQGGGRWVHEQY

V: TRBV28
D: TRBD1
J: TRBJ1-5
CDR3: ASSVRRDRNNQPQH

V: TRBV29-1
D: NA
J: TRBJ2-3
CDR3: SVLGVGNADTQY

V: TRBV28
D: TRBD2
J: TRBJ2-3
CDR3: ASSLQGGADTQY

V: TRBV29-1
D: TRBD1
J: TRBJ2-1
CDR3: SVGGQGGEQF

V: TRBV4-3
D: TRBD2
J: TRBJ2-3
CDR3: ASSQDMTSAEIDTQY

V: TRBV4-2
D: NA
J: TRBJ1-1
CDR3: ASSQVDAGTEAF

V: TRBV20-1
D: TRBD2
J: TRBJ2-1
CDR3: SAPYSGGAREQF

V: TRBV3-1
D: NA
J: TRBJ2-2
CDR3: ASSPPILDRKDANTGELF

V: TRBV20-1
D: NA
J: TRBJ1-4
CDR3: SASGGPLNEKLF

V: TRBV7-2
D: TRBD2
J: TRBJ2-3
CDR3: AGSPIPGLAPDTQY

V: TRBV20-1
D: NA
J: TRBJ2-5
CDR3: SASRVRGQETQY

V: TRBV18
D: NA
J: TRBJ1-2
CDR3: ASSLDLQGNYGYT

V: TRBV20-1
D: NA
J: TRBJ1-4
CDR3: SADEDEKLF